This note documents a single TCR beta chain sequence. This clonotype was observed at least ten times. The clone's antigen remains unknown. Base qualities are not at hand, and no much larger clone is one base apart. These data are taken from a study of T-cell reconstitution after alpha-beta-depleted transplantation in children (TCRdb year 2016). Regarding the complete study: The study quantitatively tracked T-cell immune reconstitution after TCRalphabeta/CD19-depleted allogeneic hematopoietic cell transplantation in children using TCR repertoire profiling. Overall results and qualifications from the work: Over subsequent months, a decline in hyperexpanded clone frequencies was noted, and after one year, T-cell counts and TCRbeta diversity were mostly ascribed to newly produced T cells. In some patients, high TCRbeta diversity at day 60 was attributed to recipient T cells and intrathymic progenitors that had survived conditioning. The apparently early alphabetaT-cell count recovery about two months after transplant was reportedly dependent on only several hundred rapidly expanded clones derived from non-depleted graft cells.

The treatment or condition label for this specimen denotes: allogeneic hematopoietic cell transplantation with graft depleted of TCRalphabeta T cells and CD19 B cells. The children who served as transplant recipients had been given grafts of TCRalphabeta/CD19-depleted allogeneic hematopoietic cells. Reading the germline V gene (reference sequence) gives CDR1 LGHDT and CDR2 YNNKEL. V is reduced by 0 bases and J by 1 base, leaving a spacing of 7 bases between them. The CDR3 holds 14 amino acids from the cysteine to the phenylalanine. The entry retains the CDR3 DNA only, 42 bases that are in frame from base 1. Libraries were made using PCR. The sequencer was an Illumina HiSeq 2500. TCR library preparation used molecular barcoding, with unique molecular identifiers applied to normalize quantification of the TCRbeta repertoire. TCRdb reworked the public reads: Q25 trimming with fastp, MiXCR clone assembly, productive beta chains retained. For every CDR3 protein sequence, its rows merge into one entry that carries the most common genes and DNA. The sample profile shows about 490,000 distinct CDR3 sequences; roughly a tenth of them were found once. The ten largest make up roughly 2% of the sample.

Here the chain combines TRBV3-1 and TRBJ2-7, with the D gene too uncertain to name. Sequenced here: PBMCs, sampled before TCRalphabeta/CD19-depleted stem cell transplant. This clonotype was sampled from a child younger than 10 with inherited bone marrow failure, due to receive a stem cell transplant. The nucleotide sequence is TGTGCCAGCAGCCAAGATTGGCCGTCCTACGAGCAGTACTTC. It codes for CASSQDWPSYEQYF.